These 22 T cell receptor beta chains were sequenced from one sample in a study of blood T cell repertoires in COVID-19. Sequencing was performed with immunoSEQ multiplex PCR; in TCRdb, only in-frame clones are kept and a portion is missing. The profile covers 150,000 or so clones, with 82% appearing a single time and under 9% taken by the ten largest. Sequencing was done on a sample of peripheral blood. All receptors come from a woman aged 40-49 years with COVID-19, enrolled during active disease.

This clone was recorded only once. This rearrangement joins TRBV7-3 to TRBJ2-3, with 10 bases that match TRBD2. With V trimmed by 5 bases and J by 1 base, 3 bases remained unmatched. Germline CDR1 and CDR2: SGHTA and FQGTGA. The CDR3 has 15 amino acids. CDR3 nucleotides: TGTGCCAGCAGCACCCTAGCGGGGGGCACAGATACGCAGTATTTT. The encoded protein is CASSTLAGGTDTQYF.

The genes are TRBV27 and TRBJ1-2, with 8 nucleotides matching TRBD1. The CDR3 runs 13 residues. Germline CDR1 is MNHEY and CDR2 is SMNVEV (reference sequence). With 7 bases clipped from V and 8 bases from J, the junction kept 9 bases outside the gene matches. This CDR3 is CASKRTGQYGYTF. The CDR3 DNA follows: TGTGCCAGCAAGCGGACAGGGCAATACGGCTACACCTTC.

The chain joins TRBV6-5 to TRBJ2-1; tentative D call: TRBD2 (5 bases). The germline gives CDR1 MNHEY, CDR2 SVGAGI. The CDR3 length is 14 residues. Between the trimmed V and J ends, which lost 8 bases and 7 bases, there was a span of 18 bases. The CDR3 loop reads CASQLLPTSNEQFF. CDR3 in DNA: TGTGCCAGCCAGTTGCTACCTACTAGTAATGAGCAGTTCTTC.

This clone turned up a few times. This chain connects TRBV10-1 to TRBJ2-2; D unclear. Between the trimmed V and J ends, which lost 5 bases and 4 bases, there was a span of 8 bases. This CDR3 contains 13 residues. Per the germline V gene, CDR1 is WNHNN and CDR2 is SYGVQD (reference sequence). The CDR3 DNA is TGCGCCAGCAGTCCCCGAGGCACCGGGGAGCTGTTTTTT. Encoded protein: CASSPRGTGELFF.

The chain recombines TRBV4-1 with TRBJ2-2; no firm D call. Germline V gives CDR1 MGHRA, CDR2 YSYEKL. V was pared by 5 bases and J by 4 bases, with 14 bases between. The CDR3 is 15 amino acids. In DNA form, the CDR3 reads TGCGCCAGCAGCAGGCCGGGTTCCGCCACCGGGGAGCTGTTTTTT. This gives the protein CASSRPGSATGELFF.

The V and J genes are TRBV30 and TRBJ1-1, with 9 bases lining up with TRBD1. Germline CDR1 is GTSNPN and CDR2 is SVGIG (reference sequence). J gave up 8 bases and V 4 bases, and 8 bases lay outside the gene matches. This CDR3 spans 13 amino acids. CDR3 protein: CAWNRDRVAEAFF. CDR3 in DNA: TGTGCCTGGAACCGGGACAGGGTTGCGGAAGCTTTCTTT.

The chain recombines TRBV4-1 with TRBJ2-4, with a weak D call TRBD2 (7 bases). Trimming took off 0 bases at V and 8 bases at J, with 26 bases between the two ends. Germline assignment: CDR1 MGHRA and CDR2 YSYEKL. This CDR3 is built from 19 residues. CDR3 sequence (DNA): TGCGCCAGCAGCCAAGATGGGGGCCGGTGGGCGGGTCGGGAGGACATTCAGTACTTC. This gives the protein CASSQDGGRWAGREDIQYF.

V usage is TRBV5-6 and J usage is TRBJ2-7, with TRBD1 identical over 8 bases. This CDR3 has 13 residues. The germline V gene has CDR1 SGHDT and CDR2 YYEEEE. V shed 4 bases, J shed 3 bases, and the junction held 3 bases outside the gene matches. CDR3: CASSADRVYEQYF. The DNA for the CDR3 is TGTGCCAGCAGCGCGGACAGGGTCTACGAGCAGTACTTC. Based on the CDR3 plus reference TRBV5-6 and TRBJ2-7, the full variable domain is DAGVTQSPTHLIKTRGQQVTLRCSPKSGHDTVSWYQQALGQGPQFIFQYYEEEERQRGNFPDRFSGHQFPNYSSELNVNALLLGDSALYLCASSADRVYEQYFGPGTRLTVT.

As for this clone: A junction end diverges from the germline sequence, so it may reflect a read error. CDR3 nucleotide sequence: TGTGCTAGCAGCCCCTTTAGGGGGACTTTTGACAGGGATTCCTCTGGAAACACCATATATTTT. This codes for CASSPFRGTFDRDSSGNTIYF. The genes are TRBV7-7 and TRBJ1-3; 7 nucleotides agree with TRBD1. The germline V gene encodes CDR1 SSHAT and CDR2 FNYEAQ (reference sequence). This CDR3 has 21 amino acids.

As concerns this clone: One end of the junction does not line up with germline, which may come from a read error. The chain recombines TRBV5-1 with TRBJ2-7; maybe TRBD1 (6 bases). The CDR3 is made up of 15 amino acids. CDR1 is SGHRS and CDR2 is YFSETQ in the germline V gene. For the CDR3, the DNA is TGCGCCAGCAGCTGGATGGCAGGGGCCTCCTCCGAGCAGTACTTC. Translated, it gives CASSWMAGASSEQYF.

The rearrangement joins TRBV19 to TRBJ2-3; 10 bases line up with TRBD2. The germline V gene has CDR1 LNHDA and CDR2 SQIVND (reference sequence). This CDR3 is built from 16 residues. V was clipped by 9 bases and J by 6 bases; unmatched bases: 15. This CDR3 is CASSDLAGALGDTQYF. CDR3 DNA sequence: TGTGCCAGCTCTGATCTAGCGGGGGCCCTGGGGGATACGCAGTATTTT.

In this sample, this clone turned up once. The chain employs TRBV2 and TRBJ1-2, with D perhaps TRBD1 (6 bases). The CDR3 sequence is 14 residues long. V shed 6 bases and J shed 4 bases, with 15 bases lying between them. The germline CDR1 and CDR2 sequences are SNHLY and FYNNEI. The CDR3 protein is CASSSTRGTYGYTF. The CDR3, as DNA: TGTGCCAGCAGCTCCACCAGGGGCACCTATGGCTACACCTTC.

The V gene is TRBV3-1 (or the pseudogene TRBV3-2), the J gene TRBJ2-2; the D gene is possibly TRBD1 (6 bases). The CDR3 runs 16 residues. The V and J ends lost 1 base and 7 bases respectively, with 16 bases between them. The germline CDR1 and CDR2 sequences are LGHDT and YNNKEL (reference sequence). CDR3 DNA sequence: TGTGCCAGCAGCCAAGTTCTTAGGGGGTTTGGCGGGGAGCTGTTTTTT. Translation: CASSQVLRGFGGELFF.

The rearrangement joins TRBV5-1 to TRBJ2-5; possibly TRBD1 for D (5 bases). With 3 bases removed from V and 5 bases from J, the gap between germline ends came to 11 bases. Germline CDR1 reads SGHRS; CDR2 reads YFSETQ. The CDR3 is made up of 13 amino acids. CDR3 amino acids: CASSWQPGETQYF. In DNA form, the CDR3 reads TGCGCCAGCAGCTGGCAACCAGGGGAGACCCAGTACTTC. Complete variable domain (other parts from reference TRBV5-1 and TRBJ2-5): KAGVTQTPRYLIKTRGQQVTLSCSPISGHRSVSWYQQTPGQGLQFLFEYFSETQRNKGNFPGRFSGRQFSNSRSEMNVSTLELGDSALYLCASSWQPGETQYFGPGTRLLVL.

The V gene is TRBV28, the J gene TRBJ2-7; 12 nucleotides align to TRBD2. This CDR3 has 15 residues. The germline gives CDR1 MDHEN, CDR2 SYDVKM. V shed 5 bases, J shed 1 base, and the junction held 3 bases outside the gene matches. This chain's CDR3 is CASSTLAGGSYEQYF. Written as DNA, the CDR3 is TGTGCCAGCAGTACCCTAGCGGGAGGGTCCTACGAGCAGTACTTC.

This chain joins TRBV21-1 and TRBJ1-3. TRBV21-1 corresponds to a pseudogene. The CDR3 loop spans 15 amino acids. Written as DNA, the CDR3 is TGTGCCAGCAGCCTCCGAGGAAGCTCTGGAAACACCATATATTTT. Amino acid sequence: CASSLRGSSGNTIYF.

The rearrangement links TRBV19 to TRBJ2-2; D perhaps matches TRBD1 (6 bases). Looked up from germline, CDR1 is LNHDA and CDR2 is SQIVND (reference sequence). Trimming pared 5 bases from V and 1 base from J, leaving 8 bases between. This CDR3 is built from 14 residues. The CDR3 loop is CASSQGMNTGELFF. The CDR3 DNA reads as TGTGCCAGTAGTCAGGGGATGAACACCGGGGAGCTGTTTTTT.

The genes are TRBV12-5 and TRBJ1-4, with D maybe TRBD1 (6 bases). The germline V gene has CDR1 LGHNT and CDR2 FRNRAP. CDR3 length: 16 amino acids. Trimming stripped 0 bases from V and 8 bases from J, with 16 bases between. CDR3 residues: CASGLVLNREGEKLFF. The DNA for the CDR3 is TGTGCTAGTGGTTTGGTACTAAACAGGGAAGGAGAAAAACTGTTTTTT.

A few counts support this clone. The chain's CDR3 is CASSQASGRGDGYTF. The CDR3 nucleotides read TGTGCCAGCAGCCAAGCCTCCGGGAGGGGCGATGGCTACACCTTC. The rearrangement uses TRBV14 and TRBJ1-2, with D tentatively TRBD1 (5 bases). Germline-derived CDR1 and CDR2 are SGHDN and FVKESK. The CDR3 is 15 amino acids. The V gene lost 1 base and the J gene lost 6 bases, with 15 bases spanning the gap.

The rearrangement links TRBV7-9 to TRBJ2-1; D is uncertain. The CDR3 consists of 14 residues. Trimming stripped 0 bases from V and 7 bases from J, with 10 bases between. CDR1 and CDR2 (germline): SEHNR, FQNEAQ (reference sequence). DNA for the CDR3: TGTGCCAGCAGCTTAGCCGGGTTCCAGAATGAGCAGTTCTTC. It encodes CASSLAGFQNEQFF.

This clone appeared a few times. The rearrangement joins TRBV6-1 to TRBJ2-5; perhaps TRBD1 as D (6 bases). The length of the CDR3 is 15 residues. CDR1 is MNHNS, CDR2 SASEGT, per germline. V lost 3 bases and J lost 4, with 15 bases in between. The CDR3 is CASSETGQRIETQYF. The CDR3 bases are TGTGCCAGCAGTGAGACCGGACAGAGAATAGAGACCCAGTACTTC.

For this clone: Other DNA sequences in the same sample also yield this CDR3. This chain uses TRBV2 with TRBJ2-3; 9 bases fit TRBD2. V was clipped by 8 bases and J by 6 bases; unmatched bases: 6. Looked up from germline, CDR1 is SNHLY and CDR2 is FYNNEI. The CDR3 is 13 residues long. The CDR3 loop is CASGRAGGDTQYF. CDR3 bases: TGTGCCAGCGGGCGGGCGGGGGGGGATACGCAGTATTTT.